This T cell receptor (beta chain) was captured by sequencing in a study of T cells after yellow fever vaccination. TCRdb reprocessed the 5' RACE reads via MiXCR and lists one record per CDR3 protein. The table records roughly 310,000 distinct CDR3 sequences, 7.5% to 9% of them present only once. The V gene's germline CDR1 is SGHTA and CDR2 FQGNSA. The CDR3 runs to 14 residues. With 8 bases removed from V and 8 bases from J, the gap between germline ends came to 20 bases. This clonotype was seen more than once but under ten times. This sequence originates from a man between 18 and 35 years old who received the YFV17D yellow fever vaccine. The chain has TRBV7-2 and TRBJ2-3; D might be TRBD2 (6 bases). This specimen was PBMCs, taken on the day of the first yellow fever vaccination. The CDR3 DNA sequence: TGTGCCAGCGTTTCGGCACGGATGGGGGGTACGCAGTATTTT. Its protein product is CASVSARMGGTQYF.